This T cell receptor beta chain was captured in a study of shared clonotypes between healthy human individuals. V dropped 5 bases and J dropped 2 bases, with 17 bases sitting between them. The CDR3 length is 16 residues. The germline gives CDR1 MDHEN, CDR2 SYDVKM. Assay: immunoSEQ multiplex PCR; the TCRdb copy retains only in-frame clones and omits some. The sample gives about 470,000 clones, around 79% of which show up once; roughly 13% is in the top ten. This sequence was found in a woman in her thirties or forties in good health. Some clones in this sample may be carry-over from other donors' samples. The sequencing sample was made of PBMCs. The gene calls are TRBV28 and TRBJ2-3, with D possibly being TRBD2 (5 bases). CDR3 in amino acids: CASSALAAGSTDTQYF. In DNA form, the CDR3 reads TGTGCCAGCAGTGCCCTAGCAGCTGGATCCACAGATACGCAGTATTTT.